This TCR beta chain is from a study of T-cell memory formation after mild COVID-19. As for the study in general: There were largely donor-specific TCR clusters.

Germline values: CDR1 GTSNPN, CDR2 SVGIG (reference sequence). The CDR3 spans 13 residues. V was trimmed by 5 bases and J by 5 bases, leaving 15 bases between them. Comments on this clonotype: The conserved closing phenylalanine or tryptophan is absent in this CDR3, likely reflecting a read error.

One entry per CDR3 protein results from TCRdb running MiXCR on the 5' RACE reads. The sample holds 300,000 or so distinct CDR3 sequences; 15% to 20% are singletons and the top ten take roughly 22%. What was sequenced was PBMCs or a T cell subset sorted from them (not recorded which). The sequence was obtained from a man younger than 35 who had mild COVID-19 (a few samples of this study predate the infection). Cell type and time point are not known. The rearrangement joins TRBV30 to TRBJ2-5, with a possible D match to TRBD2 (5 bases). Here the CDR3 DNA reads TGTGCCTGGGCCGGGATGGGCTTGGAGACCCAGTACGTC. Amino acids: CAWAGMGLETQYV.